These 27 T cell receptor beta chains originate from one sample sequenced in a study of blood T cell repertoires in COVID-19. Sequencing was performed with immunoSEQ multiplex PCR; in TCRdb, only in-frame clones are kept and a portion is missing. The repertoire holds about 150,000 clones, with about 81% as singletons. The sequencing input was PBMCs or T cells enriched from blood (not recorded which). The receptors derive from a man between 50 and 59 years old who had recovered from COVID-19.

The CDR3 nucleotides are TGTGCCAGTAGTCGGTTTACTAACTATGGCTACACCTTC. Amino acid sequence: CASSRFTNYGYTF. This chain links TRBV19 with TRBJ1-2; D uncertain. The CDR3 is 13 residues long. Germline V gene lookup returns CDR1 LNHDA and CDR2 SQIVND (reference sequence). The V end was cut by 5 bases, the J end by 0 bases, with 7 bases between.

This rearrangement joins TRBV2 to TRBJ1-5, with D possibly being TRBD1 (5 bases). The germline CDR1 and CDR2 sequences are SNHLY and FYNNEI. The CDR3 runs to 15 residues. V lost 7 bases to trimming and J lost 2 bases, with 15 bases between them. In DNA, the CDR3 is TGTGCCAGCACCCCAGGGTTTATCGGCAATCAGCCCCAGCATTTT. Translated, it gives CASTPGFIGNQPQHF.

This chain links TRBV3-1 (or the pseudogene TRBV3-2) with TRBJ2-1, with a weak D call TRBD2 (6 bases). This CDR3 is built from 15 residues. CDR1 and CDR2 (germline): LGHDT, YNNKEL (reference sequence). The V end was cut by 4 bases, the J end by 7 bases, with 17 bases between. The CDR3 coding sequence is TGTGCCAGCAGCCGGAGCGGGTCTCAAACTAATGAGCAGTTCTTC. Translated, it gives CASSRSGSQTNEQFF.

The CDR3 sequence is CASSFRRGSYNEQFF. DNA for the CDR3: TGTGCCAGCAGCTTCCGCAGGGGGTCCTACAATGAGCAGTTCTTC. The gene calls are TRBV7-9 and TRBJ2-1; 7 positions match TRBD1. The J segment lost 1 base and the V segment lost 3 bases, leaving 3 bases of the junction unmatched. This CDR3 comprises 15 residues. The germline V gene has CDR1 SEHNR and CDR2 FQNEAQ (reference sequence).

This clone was observed a few times. The junction differs from germline at one of its ends, possibly a read error. The gene calls are TRBV6-5 and TRBJ2-7; 8 bases agree with TRBD1. CDR3 length equals 14 residues. Germline V gene data show CDR1 as MNHEY and CDR2 as SVGAGI. The CDR3 nucleotides read TGTGCCAGCAGTCACTCAGGGGGCGGCTACGAGCAGTACTTC. Translation: CASSHSGGGYEQYF.

The chain couples TRBV3-1 (or the pseudogene TRBV3-2) to TRBJ1-5; D call uncertain. Trimming stripped 0 bases from V and 7 bases from J, with 10 bases between. The CDR3 is 14 amino acids. Germline loops: CDR1 LGHDT, CDR2 YNNKEL (reference sequence). The CDR3 DNA sequence: TGTGCCAGCAGCCAAGAAGTCGGGAACCAGCCCCAGCATTTT. Its translation is CASSQEVGNQPQHF.

This sequence joins TRBV7-9 and TRBJ2-5, with TRBD1 identical over 7 bases. V was clipped by 5 bases and J by 3 bases; unmatched bases: 9. Looked up from germline, CDR1 is SEHNR and CDR2 is FQNEAQ (reference sequence). CDR3 length equals 15 residues. CDR3 region: CASSITGTAEETQYF. The CDR3 coding sequence is TGTGCCAGCAGCATCACCGGGACAGCGGAAGAGACCCAGTACTTC.

The chain has TRBV3-1 (or the pseudogene TRBV3-2) and TRBJ2-5; TRBD2 matches 10 bases. The germline CDR1 and CDR2 sequences are LGHDT and YNNKEL (reference sequence). CDR3 length: 15 residues. V gave up 0 bases and J gave up 7 bases; unmatched junction bases: 5. The CDR3 DNA is TGTGCCAGCAGCCAAGATCTAGCGGGGGTATGGACCCAGTACTTC. This gives the protein CASSQDLAGVWTQYF.

This clone was recorded once. This chain connects TRBV6-5 to TRBJ2-6, with a possible D match to TRBD1 (6 bases). Trimming shortened V by 5 bases and J by 4 bases, and 9 bases separated the two germline ends. CDR1 is MNHEY and CDR2 is SVGAGI in the germline V gene. The CDR3 is made up of 14 amino acids. CDR3 sequence (DNA): TGTGCCAGCAGTCCAGGGGTCGGGGCCAACGTCCTGACTTTC. Residues: CASSPGVGANVLTF.

This clone came up once. This CDR3 is CASSIGVLSSGNTIYF. In DNA form, the CDR3 reads TGTGCCAGTAGTATAGGAGTCCTGAGCTCTGGAAACACCATATATTTT. The chain carries TRBV19 and TRBJ1-3; D gene uncertain. Germline V gives CDR1 LNHDA, CDR2 SQIVND (reference sequence). The V gene lost 1 base and the J gene lost 0 bases, with 10 bases spanning the gap. CDR3 length equals 16 residues.

The V and J genes are TRBV7-9 and TRBJ1-2; maybe TRBD1 (5 bases). This CDR3 contains 12 residues. The germline V gene has CDR1 SEHNR and CDR2 FQNEAQ (reference sequence). The V and J ends lost 5 bases and 6 bases respectively, with 10 bases between them. Here the CDR3 reads CASSLDRHGYTF. CDR3 coding DNA: TGTGCCAGCAGCCTCGACAGACATGGCTACACCTTC.

This chain joins TRBV5-1 and TRBJ2-5, with a weak D call TRBD1 (5 bases). The CDR3 has 13 amino acids. Germline CDR1 reads SGHRS; CDR2 reads YFSETQ. Trimming removed 0 bases from V and 5 bases from J, with 8 bases in between. The CDR3 loop reads CASSLATAETQYF. The CDR3 DNA reads as TGCGCCAGCAGCTTGGCGACAGCTGAGACCCAGTACTTC.

This clone was observed a single time. J is TRBJ1-1 and V is TRBV2; D might be TRBD1 (5 bases). Germline assignment: CDR1 SNHLY and CDR2 FYNNEI. This CDR3 has 15 residues. With 7 bases removed from V and 2 bases from J, the gap between germline ends came to 17 bases. The CDR3, as DNA: TGTGCCAGCAAGCCGGGACCGGGGGTTAACACTGAAGCTTTCTTT. Translating it yields CASKPGPGVNTEAFF.

The V and J genes are TRBV2 and TRBJ1-1; D gene unclear. Per the germline V gene, CDR1 is SNHLY and CDR2 is FYNNEI. The V gene lost 6 bases and the J gene lost 5 bases, with 7 bases spanning the gap. The CDR3 is 11 amino acids. CDR3 bases: TGTGCCAGCAGAGGCGGGACTGAAGCTTTCTTT. Its translation: CASRGGTEAFF.

This clone occurred once. The gene calls are TRBV28 and TRBJ1-4, with TRBD1 matching over 7 bases. Germline CDR1 reads MDHEN; CDR2 reads SYDVKM. The CDR3 runs 13 residues. With V trimmed by 7 bases and J by 6 bases, 5 bases remained unmatched. The CDR3 protein is CASTLGQDEKLFF. Written as DNA, the CDR3 is TGTGCCAGCACCCTCGGACAGGATGAAAAACTGTTTTTT.

This sequence joins TRBV30 and TRBJ1-2; 10 positions match TRBD1. The CDR3 is 14 amino acids. Germline CDR1 is GTSNPN and CDR2 is SVGIG (reference sequence). J lost 3 bases, V lost 2 bases, and 3 bases had no gene match. The CDR3 DNA reads TGTGCCTGGAGTCGTGACAGGGGGCACTATGGCTACACCTTC. Translated: CAWSRDRGHYGYTF.

V gene TRBV10-3 combines with J gene TRBJ1-2; weak D call: TRBD1 (6 bases). Germline CDR1 ENHRY, CDR2 SYGVKD. Trimming left V 11 bases short and J 3 bases short, with 19 bases between. The CDR3 is made up of 14 amino acids. CDR3 region: CAYQQGDSDYGYTF. Here the CDR3 DNA reads TGTGCCTATCAACAGGGCGATTCCGACTATGGCTACACCTTC.

This clone was detected only once. This sequence joins TRBV7-9 and TRBJ2-7, with TRBD1 matching over 8 bases. The CDR3 spans 15 residues. Germline V gene data show CDR1 as SEHNR and CDR2 as FQNEAQ (reference sequence). The junction had 8 bases not matched to a gene; V was cut back by 4 bases and J by 3 bases. The CDR3 is CASSSGRTGFYEQYF. Here the CDR3 DNA reads TGTGCCAGCAGCTCAGGAAGGACAGGGTTCTACGAGCAGTACTTC.

The chain links TRBV19 to TRBJ1-5; possible D gene TRBD1, 5 bases. V was shortened by 5 bases and J by 0 bases, with 8 bases between the two germline ends. This CDR3 is built from 14 residues. Germline V lookup: CDR1 LNHDA, CDR2 SQIVND (reference sequence). The CDR3 loop reads CASSDQGSNQPQHF. As DNA, the CDR3 is TGTGCCAGTAGTGATCAGGGTAGCAATCAGCCCCAGCATTTT.

The V and J genes are TRBV7-2 and TRBJ2-2; no firm D call. Trimming removed 5 bases at V and 7 bases at J, with 17 bases between. Germline CDR1 and CDR2: SGHTA and FQGNSA. The CDR3 runs 15 residues. CDR3 residues: CASSSQGVKIGELFF. The CDR3 nucleotides are TGTGCCAGCAGCAGCCAAGGAGTCAAGATCGGGGAGCTGTTTTTT.

J is TRBJ1-5 and V is TRBV7-2; D remains unclear. V shed 2 bases and J shed 0 bases, with 11 bases lying between them. The CDR3 is made up of 16 amino acids. Germline V CDR1 and CDR2: SGHTA, FQGNSA. The DNA for the CDR3 is TGTGCCAGCAGCTTATACGCAGGTTATAGCAATCAGCCCCAGCATTTT. Its protein product is CASSLYAGYSNQPQHF.

J is TRBJ2-1 and V is TRBV19; 7 bases agree with TRBD2. The CDR3 runs 17 residues. CDR1 LNHDA and CDR2 SQIVND come from the germline V gene (reference sequence). V gave up 5 bases and J gave up 0 bases; unmatched junction bases: 10. As DNA, the CDR3 is TGTGCCAGTAGTGCGCCGGGACTACAAAGCTCCTACAATGAGCAGTTCTTC. Translation: CASSAPGLQSSYNEQFF. Looking up the rest from reference TRBV19 and TRBJ2-1 gives the full variable domain: DGGITQSPKYLFRKEGQNVTLSCEQNLNHDAMYWYRQDPGQGLRLIYYSQIVNDFQKGDIAEGYSVSREKKESFPLTVTSAQKNPTAFYLCASSAPGLQSSYNEQFFGPGTRLTVL.

The V gene is TRBV5-1, the J gene TRBJ1-1, with D maybe TRBD1 (6 bases). The CDR3 spans 16 residues. The V gene's germline CDR1 is SGHRS and CDR2 YFSETQ. Trimming cost V 4 bases and J 0 bases, with 16 bases left between them. The CDR3 DNA reads TGCGCCAGCAGCCCTTGGGACATTGCCCTGAACACTGAAGCTTTCTTT. It translates to CASSPWDIALNTEAFF.

The V gene is TRBV5-1, the J gene TRBJ1-1, with D maybe TRBD1 (6 bases). This CDR3 is built from 14 residues. V was shortened by 0 bases and J by 0 bases, with 6 bases between the two germline ends. The germline V gene has CDR1 SGHRS and CDR2 YFSETQ. CDR3 bases: TGCGCCAGCAGCTTGGGGACAGTGAACACTGAAGCTTTCTTT. Amino acids: CASSLGTVNTEAFF.

The rearrangement joins TRBV14 to TRBJ2-7; the D is unclear. Germline loops: CDR1 SGHDN, CDR2 FVKESK. Deletions cut 0 bases from V and 0 bases from J, with 9 bases between. CDR3 size: 15 residues. The CDR3 loop reads CASSQDLATSYEQYF. As DNA, the CDR3 is TGTGCCAGCAGCCAAGATCTGGCAACCTCCTACGAGCAGTACTTC.

The sample holds one count of this clone. The rearrangement links TRBV3-1 (or the pseudogene TRBV3-2) to TRBJ2-3, with 8 bases aligning to TRBD2. With 0 bases clipped from V and 0 bases from J, the junction kept 8 bases outside the gene matches. The CDR3 is 18 amino acids. The germline gives CDR1 LGHDT, CDR2 YNNKEL (reference sequence). Here the CDR3 reads CASSQDSGADASTDTQYF. The CDR3 DNA is TGTGCCAGCAGCCAAGATAGCGGGGCCGATGCTAGCACAGATACGCAGTATTTT.

This clone was detected only once. The chain has TRBV3-1 (or the pseudogene TRBV3-2) and TRBJ1-2, with unresolved D. The V and J ends lost 0 bases and 4 bases respectively, with 6 bases between them. Germline values: CDR1 LGHDT, CDR2 YNNKEL (reference sequence). The CDR3 sequence is 13 residues long. In nucleotides, the CDR3 is TGTGCCAGCAGCCAAGACCGTTTCTATGGCTACACCTTC. It is translated as CASSQDRFYGYTF.